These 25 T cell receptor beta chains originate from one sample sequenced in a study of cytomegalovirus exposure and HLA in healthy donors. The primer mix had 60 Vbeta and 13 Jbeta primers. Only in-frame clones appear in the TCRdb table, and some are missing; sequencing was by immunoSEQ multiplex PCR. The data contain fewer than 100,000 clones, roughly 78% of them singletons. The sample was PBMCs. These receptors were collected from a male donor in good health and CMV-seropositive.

The CDR3 region is CAWSVFLRSKSPQQSGDEQYF. The CDR3 nucleotides read TGTGCCTGGAGTGTCTTTTTGAGATCGAAATCGCCGCAACAGTCCGGCGACGAGCAGTACTTC. The rearrangement links TRBV30 to TRBJ2-5; unclear D gene. The J call may be incorrect, as the DNA end agrees better with TRBJ2-7. CDR3 length: 21 amino acids. CDR1 is GTSNPN and CDR2 is SVGIG in the germline V gene (reference sequence).

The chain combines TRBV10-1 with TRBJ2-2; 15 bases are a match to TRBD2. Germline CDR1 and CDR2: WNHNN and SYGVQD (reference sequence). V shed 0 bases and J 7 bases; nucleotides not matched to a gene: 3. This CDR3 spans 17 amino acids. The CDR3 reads CASSESGLAGGIGELFF. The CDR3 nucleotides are TGCGCCAGCAGTGAGTCAGGACTAGCGGGAGGGATCGGGGAGCTGTTTTTT.

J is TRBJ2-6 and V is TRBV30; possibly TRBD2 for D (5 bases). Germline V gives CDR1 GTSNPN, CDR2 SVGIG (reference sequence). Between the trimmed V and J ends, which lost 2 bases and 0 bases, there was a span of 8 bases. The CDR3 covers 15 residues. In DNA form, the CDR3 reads TGTGCCTGGAGTCCCGGGAACTCTGGGGCCAACGTCCTGACTTTC. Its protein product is CAWSPGNSGANVLTF.

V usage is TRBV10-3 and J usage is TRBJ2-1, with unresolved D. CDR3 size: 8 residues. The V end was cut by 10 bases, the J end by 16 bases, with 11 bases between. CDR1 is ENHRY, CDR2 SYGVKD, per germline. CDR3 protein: CARPFKFF. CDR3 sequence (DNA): TGTGCCAGGCCTTTTAAATTCTTC.

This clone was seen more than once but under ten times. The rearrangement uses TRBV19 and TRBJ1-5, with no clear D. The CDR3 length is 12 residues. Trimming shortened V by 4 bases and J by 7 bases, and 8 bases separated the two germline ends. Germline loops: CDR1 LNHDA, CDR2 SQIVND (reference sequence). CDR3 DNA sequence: TGTGCCAGTAGTACCCCCTTACAGCCCCAGCATTTT. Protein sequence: CASSTPLQPQHF. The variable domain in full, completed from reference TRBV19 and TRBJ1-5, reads DGGITQSPKYLFRKEGQNVTLSCEQNLNHDAMYWYRQDPGQGLRLIYYSQIVNDFQKGDIAEGYSVSREKKESFPLTVTSAQKNPTAFYLCASSTPLQPQHFGDGTRLSIL.

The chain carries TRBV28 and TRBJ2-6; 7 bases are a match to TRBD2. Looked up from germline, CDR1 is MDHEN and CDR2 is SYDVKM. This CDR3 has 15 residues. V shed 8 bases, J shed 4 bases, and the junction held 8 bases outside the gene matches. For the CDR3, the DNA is TGTGCCAGCGGGGGGAGCGGGGTAGGGGCCAACGTCCTGACTTTC. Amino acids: CASGGSGVGANVLTF.

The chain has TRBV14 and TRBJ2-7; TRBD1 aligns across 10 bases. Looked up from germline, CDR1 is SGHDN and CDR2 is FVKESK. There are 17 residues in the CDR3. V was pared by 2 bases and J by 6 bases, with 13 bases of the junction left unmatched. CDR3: CASSQRPPGTGVGEQYF. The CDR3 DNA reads TGTGCCAGCAGCCAACGCCCCCCTGGGACAGGGGTGGGCGAGCAGTACTTC.

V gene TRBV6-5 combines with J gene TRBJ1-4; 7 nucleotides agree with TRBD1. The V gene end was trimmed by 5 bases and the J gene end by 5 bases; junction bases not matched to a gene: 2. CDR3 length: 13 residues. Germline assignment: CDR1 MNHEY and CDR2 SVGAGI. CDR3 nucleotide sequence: TGTGCCAGCAGTAGGGGGCCAAATGAAAAACTGTTTTTT. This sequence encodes CASSRGPNEKLFF.

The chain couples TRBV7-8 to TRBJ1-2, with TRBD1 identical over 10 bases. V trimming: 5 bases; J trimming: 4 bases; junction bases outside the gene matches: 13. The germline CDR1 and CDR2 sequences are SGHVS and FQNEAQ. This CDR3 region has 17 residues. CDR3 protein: CASSLWDRGYIFYGYTF. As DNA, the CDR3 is TGTGCCAGCAGCCTATGGGACAGGGGCTACATCTTCTATGGCTACACCTTC.

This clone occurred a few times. In DNA, the CDR3 is TGTGCCAGCAGCTGGCTGGGGGCCAACGTCCTGACTTTC. Its protein product is CASSWLGANVLTF. The chain has TRBV5-5 and TRBJ2-6; D is ambiguous. From germline, CDR1 is SGHKS and CDR2 YYEKEE (reference sequence). The CDR3 is 13 residues long. Trimming cost V 3 bases and J 4 bases, with 5 bases left between them.

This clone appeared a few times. In DNA, the CDR3 is TGCGCCAGCAGCCAGCTGGACAGGGGGAACACTGAAGCTTTCTTT. Its protein is CASSQLDRGNTEAFF. The chain joins TRBV4-1 to TRBJ1-1, with TRBD1 identical over 9 bases. From germline, CDR1 is MGHRA and CDR2 YSYEKL. The trim removed 3 bases at V and 1 base at J, leaving 3 bases unmatched. The CDR3 is 15 amino acids.

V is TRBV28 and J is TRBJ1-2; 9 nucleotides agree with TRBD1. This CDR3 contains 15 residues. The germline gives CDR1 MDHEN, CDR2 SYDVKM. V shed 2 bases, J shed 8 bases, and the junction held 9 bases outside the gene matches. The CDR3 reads CASSLRDRVERGYTF. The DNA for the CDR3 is TGTGCCAGCAGTTTACGGGACAGGGTTGAAAGGGGCTACACCTTC.

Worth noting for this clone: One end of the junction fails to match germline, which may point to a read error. The CDR3 loop is CVSSVGGWDRVENEQFF. The CDR3 nucleotides are TGTGTCAGCAGCGTAGGGGGCTGGGACAGGGTCGAGAATGAGCAGTTCTTC. The chain has TRBV9 and TRBJ2-1; 9 bases match TRBD1. The CDR3 has 17 amino acids. Per the germline V gene, CDR1 is SGDLS and CDR2 is YYNGEE.

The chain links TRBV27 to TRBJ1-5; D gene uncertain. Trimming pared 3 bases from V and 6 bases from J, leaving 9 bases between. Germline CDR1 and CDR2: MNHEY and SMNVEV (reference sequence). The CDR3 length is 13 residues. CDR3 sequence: CASSFARAQPQHF. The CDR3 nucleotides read TGTGCCAGCAGTTTTGCAAGAGCTCAGCCCCAGCATTTT.

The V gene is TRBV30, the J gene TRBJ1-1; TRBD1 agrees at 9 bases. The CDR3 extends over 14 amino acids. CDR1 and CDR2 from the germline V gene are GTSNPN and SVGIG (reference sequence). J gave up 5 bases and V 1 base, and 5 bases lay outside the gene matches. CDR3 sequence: CAWSADRGITEAFF. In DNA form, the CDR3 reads TGTGCCTGGAGTGCGGACAGGGGAATAACTGAAGCTTTCTTT.

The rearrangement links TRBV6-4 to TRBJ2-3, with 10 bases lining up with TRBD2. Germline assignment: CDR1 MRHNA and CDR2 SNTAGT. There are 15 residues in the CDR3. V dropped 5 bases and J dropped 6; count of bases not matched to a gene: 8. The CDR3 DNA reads TGTGCCAGCAGTCTGTCTAGCGGGAGTACGGATACGCAGTATTTT. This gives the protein CASSLSSGSTDTQYF.

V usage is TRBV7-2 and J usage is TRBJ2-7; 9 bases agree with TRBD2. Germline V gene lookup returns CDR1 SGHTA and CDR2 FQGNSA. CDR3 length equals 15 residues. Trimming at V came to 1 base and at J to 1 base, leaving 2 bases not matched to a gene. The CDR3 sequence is CASSLGLAVSYEQYF. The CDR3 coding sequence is TGTGCCAGCAGCTTAGGACTAGCGGTATCCTACGAGCAGTACTTC.

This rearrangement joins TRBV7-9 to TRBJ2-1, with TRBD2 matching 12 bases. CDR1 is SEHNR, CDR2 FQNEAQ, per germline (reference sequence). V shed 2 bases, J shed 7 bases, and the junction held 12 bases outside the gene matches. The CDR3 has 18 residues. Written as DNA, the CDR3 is TGTGCCAGCAGCTTAAAAGTACGGACTAGCGGGAATCGAAATGAGCAGTTCTTC. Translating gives CASSLKVRTSGNRNEQFF. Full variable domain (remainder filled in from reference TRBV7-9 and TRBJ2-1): DTGVSQNPRHKITKRGQNVTFRCDPISEHNRLYWYRQTLGQGPEFLTYFQNEAQLEKSRLLSDRFSAERPKGSFSTLEIQRTEQGDSAMYLCASSLKVRTSGNRNEQFFGPGTRLTVL.

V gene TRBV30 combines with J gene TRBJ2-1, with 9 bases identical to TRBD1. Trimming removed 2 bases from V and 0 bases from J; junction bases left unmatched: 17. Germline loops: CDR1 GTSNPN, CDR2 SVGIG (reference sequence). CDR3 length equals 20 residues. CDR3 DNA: TGTGCCTGGAGTAGCGGACAGGGGACGGGGCGGACCAGCTCCTACAATGAGCAGTTCTTC. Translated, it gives CAWSSGQGTGRTSSYNEQFF.

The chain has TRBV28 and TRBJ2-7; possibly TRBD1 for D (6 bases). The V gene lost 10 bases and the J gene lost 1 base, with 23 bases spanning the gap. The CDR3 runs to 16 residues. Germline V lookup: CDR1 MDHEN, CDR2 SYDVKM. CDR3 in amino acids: CATRRLPQGLSYEQYF. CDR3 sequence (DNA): TGTGCCACCCGGCGATTACCACAGGGATTATCCTACGAGCAGTACTTC.

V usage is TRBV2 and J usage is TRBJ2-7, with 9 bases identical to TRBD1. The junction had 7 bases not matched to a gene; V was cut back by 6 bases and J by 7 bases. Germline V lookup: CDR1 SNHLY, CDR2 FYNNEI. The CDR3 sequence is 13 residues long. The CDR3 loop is CASSGDRVGEQYF. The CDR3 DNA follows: TGTGCCAGCAGCGGGGACAGGGTAGGAGAGCAGTACTTC.

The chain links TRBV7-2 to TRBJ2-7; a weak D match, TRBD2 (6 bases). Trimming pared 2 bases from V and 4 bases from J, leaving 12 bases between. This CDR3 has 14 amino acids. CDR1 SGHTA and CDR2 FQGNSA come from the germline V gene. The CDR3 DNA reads TGTGCCAGCAGCTTACTCCCAGGGAGGTACGAGCAGTACTTC. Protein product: CASSLLPGRYEQYF.

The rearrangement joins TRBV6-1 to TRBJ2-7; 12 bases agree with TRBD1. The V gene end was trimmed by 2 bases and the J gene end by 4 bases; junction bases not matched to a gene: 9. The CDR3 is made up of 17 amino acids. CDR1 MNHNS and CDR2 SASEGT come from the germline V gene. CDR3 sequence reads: CASSELGTGGESYEQYF. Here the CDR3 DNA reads TGTGCCAGCAGTGAATTAGGGACAGGGGGCGAAAGTTACGAGCAGTACTTC.

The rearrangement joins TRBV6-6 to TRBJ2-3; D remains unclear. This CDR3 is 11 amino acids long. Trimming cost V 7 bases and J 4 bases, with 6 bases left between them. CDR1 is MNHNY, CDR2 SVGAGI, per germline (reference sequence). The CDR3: CASIRADTQYF. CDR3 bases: TGTGCCAGCATAAGAGCAGATACGCAGTATTTT.

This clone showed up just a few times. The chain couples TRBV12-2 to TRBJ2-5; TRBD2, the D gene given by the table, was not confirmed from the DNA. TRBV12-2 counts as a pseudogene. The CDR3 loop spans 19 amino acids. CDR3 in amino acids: CASRWPGTSGRRERETQYF. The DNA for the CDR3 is TGTGCAAGTCGCTGGCCCGGGACTAGCGGGAGACGTGAGAGAGAGACCCAGTACTTC.